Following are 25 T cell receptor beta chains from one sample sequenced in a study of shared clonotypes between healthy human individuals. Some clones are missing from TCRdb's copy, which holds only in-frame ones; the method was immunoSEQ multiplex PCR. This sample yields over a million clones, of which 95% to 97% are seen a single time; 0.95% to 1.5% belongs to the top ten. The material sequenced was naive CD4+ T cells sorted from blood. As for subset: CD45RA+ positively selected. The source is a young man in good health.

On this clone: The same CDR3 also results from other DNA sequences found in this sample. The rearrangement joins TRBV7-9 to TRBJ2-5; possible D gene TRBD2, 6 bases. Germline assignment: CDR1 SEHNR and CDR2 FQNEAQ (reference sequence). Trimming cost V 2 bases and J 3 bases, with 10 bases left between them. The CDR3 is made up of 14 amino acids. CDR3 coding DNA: TGTGCCAGCAGCTTAATTAGCGGCAAAGAGACCCAGTACTTC. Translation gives CASSLISGKETQYF.

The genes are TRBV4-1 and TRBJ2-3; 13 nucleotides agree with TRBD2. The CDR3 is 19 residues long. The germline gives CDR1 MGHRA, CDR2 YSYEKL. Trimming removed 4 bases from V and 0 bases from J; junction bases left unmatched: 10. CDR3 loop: CASSPRGLAGDTSTDTQYF. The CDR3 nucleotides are TGCGCCAGCAGCCCTCGAGGACTAGCGGGGGATACTAGCACAGATACGCAGTATTTT.

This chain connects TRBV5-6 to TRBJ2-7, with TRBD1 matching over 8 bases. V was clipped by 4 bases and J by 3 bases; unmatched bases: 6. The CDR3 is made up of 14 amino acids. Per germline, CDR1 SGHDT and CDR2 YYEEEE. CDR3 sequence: CASSTGTGLYEQYF. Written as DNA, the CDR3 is TGTGCCAGCAGCACCGGGACAGGCCTCTACGAGCAGTACTTC.

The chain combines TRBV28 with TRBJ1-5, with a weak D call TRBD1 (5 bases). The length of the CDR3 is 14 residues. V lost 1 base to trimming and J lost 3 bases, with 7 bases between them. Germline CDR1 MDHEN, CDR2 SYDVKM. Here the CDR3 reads CASSLLTVNQPQHF. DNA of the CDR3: TGTGCCAGCAGTTTATTGACAGTCAATCAGCCCCAGCATTTT.

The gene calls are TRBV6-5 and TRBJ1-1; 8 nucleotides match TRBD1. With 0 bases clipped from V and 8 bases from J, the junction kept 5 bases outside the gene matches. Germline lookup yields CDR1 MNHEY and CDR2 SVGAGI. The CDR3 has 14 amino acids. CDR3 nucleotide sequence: TGTGCCAGCAGTTACTCGACAGGGGCGCGGGAAGCTTTCTTT. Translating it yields CASSYSTGAREAFF.

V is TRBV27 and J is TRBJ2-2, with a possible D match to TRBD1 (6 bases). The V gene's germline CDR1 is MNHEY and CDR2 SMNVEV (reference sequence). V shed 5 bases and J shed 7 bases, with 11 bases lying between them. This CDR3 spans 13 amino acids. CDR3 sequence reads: CASSGNRDGELFF. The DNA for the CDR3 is TGTGCCAGCAGTGGTAACAGGGACGGGGAGCTGTTTTTT.

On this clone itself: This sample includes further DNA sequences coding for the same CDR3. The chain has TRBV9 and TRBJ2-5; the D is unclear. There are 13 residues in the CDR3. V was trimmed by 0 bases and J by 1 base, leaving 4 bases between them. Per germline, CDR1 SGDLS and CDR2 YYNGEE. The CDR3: CASSVGAQETQYF. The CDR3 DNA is TGTGCCAGCAGCGTAGGTGCCCAAGAGACCCAGTACTTC.

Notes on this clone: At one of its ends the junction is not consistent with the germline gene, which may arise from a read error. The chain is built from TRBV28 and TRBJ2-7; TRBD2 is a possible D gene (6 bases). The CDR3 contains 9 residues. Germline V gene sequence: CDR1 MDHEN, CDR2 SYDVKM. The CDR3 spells CACGTADDF. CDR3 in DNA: TGTGCCTGCGGGACCGCCGACGACTTC.

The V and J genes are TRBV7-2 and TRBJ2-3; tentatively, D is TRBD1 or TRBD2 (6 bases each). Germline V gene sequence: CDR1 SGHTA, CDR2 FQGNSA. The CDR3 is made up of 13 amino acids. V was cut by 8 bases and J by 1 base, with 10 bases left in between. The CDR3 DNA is TGTGCCAGCGAGGGGGGACGCACAGATACGCAGTATTTT. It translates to CASEGGRTDTQYF.

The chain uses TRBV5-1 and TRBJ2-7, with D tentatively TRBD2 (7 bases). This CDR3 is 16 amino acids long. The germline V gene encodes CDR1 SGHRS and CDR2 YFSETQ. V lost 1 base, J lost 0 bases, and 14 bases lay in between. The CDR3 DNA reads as TGCGCCAGCAGCTTGACCTCAGGGGAGGGCTCCTACGAGCAGTACTTC. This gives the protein CASSLTSGEGSYEQYF.

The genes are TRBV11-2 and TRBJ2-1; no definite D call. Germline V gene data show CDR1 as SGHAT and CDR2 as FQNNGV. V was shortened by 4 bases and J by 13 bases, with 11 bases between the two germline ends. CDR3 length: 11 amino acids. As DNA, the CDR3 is TGTGCCAGCAGCTCCCCGACGCGTCAGTTCTTC. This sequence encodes CASSSPTRQFF.

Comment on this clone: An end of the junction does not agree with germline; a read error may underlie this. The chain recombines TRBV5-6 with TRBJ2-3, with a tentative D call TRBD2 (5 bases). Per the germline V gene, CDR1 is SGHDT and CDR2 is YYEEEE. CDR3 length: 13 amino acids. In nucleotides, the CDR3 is TGTGCCAGCACCTTGCGGGGCACAGATACGCAGTATTTT. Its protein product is CASTLRGTDTQYF.

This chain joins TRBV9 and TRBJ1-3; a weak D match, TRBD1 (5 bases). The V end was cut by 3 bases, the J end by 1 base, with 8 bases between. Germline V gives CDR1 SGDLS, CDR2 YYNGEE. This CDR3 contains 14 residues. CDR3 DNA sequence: TGTGCCAGCAGCGCCTGGACATCTGGAAACACCATATATTTT. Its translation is CASSAWTSGNTIYF.

This CDR3 reads CASRLMRGGSEAFF. DNA for the CDR3: TGTGCCAGCAGACTAATGAGGGGGGGGTCTGAAGCTTTCTTT. The J gene is TRBJ1-1, the V gene TRBV27, with a weak D call TRBD1 (6 bases). Trimming cost V 6 bases and J 6 bases, with 17 bases left between them. The CDR3 has 14 residues. The germline V gene encodes CDR1 MNHEY and CDR2 SMNVEV (reference sequence).

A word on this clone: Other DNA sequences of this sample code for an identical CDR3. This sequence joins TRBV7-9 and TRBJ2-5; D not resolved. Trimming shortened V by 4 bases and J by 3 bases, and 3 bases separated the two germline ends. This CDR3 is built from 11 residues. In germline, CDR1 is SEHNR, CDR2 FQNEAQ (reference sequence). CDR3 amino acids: CASSSEETQYF. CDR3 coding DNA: TGTGCCAGCAGCTCCGAAGAGACCCAGTACTTC.

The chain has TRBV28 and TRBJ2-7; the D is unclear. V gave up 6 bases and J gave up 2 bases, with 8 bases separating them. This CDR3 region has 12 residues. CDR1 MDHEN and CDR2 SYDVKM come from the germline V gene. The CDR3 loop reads CASSDLAYEQYF. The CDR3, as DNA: TGTGCCAGCAGCGACCTAGCCTACGAGCAGTACTTC.

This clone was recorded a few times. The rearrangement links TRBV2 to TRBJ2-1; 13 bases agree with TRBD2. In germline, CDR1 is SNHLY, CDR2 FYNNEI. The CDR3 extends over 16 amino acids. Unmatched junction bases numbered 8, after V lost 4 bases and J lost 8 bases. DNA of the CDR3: TGTGCCAGCAGTGGACTAGCGGGAGGCGGAGGCGATGAGCAGTTCTTC. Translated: CASSGLAGGGGDEQFF.

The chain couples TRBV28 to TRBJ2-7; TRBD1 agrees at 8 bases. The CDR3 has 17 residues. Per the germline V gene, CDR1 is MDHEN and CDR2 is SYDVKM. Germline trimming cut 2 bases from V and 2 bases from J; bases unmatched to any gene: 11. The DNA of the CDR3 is TGTGCCAGCAGTTTAGGGGCGACAGGGGATCGCACCTACGAGCAGTACTTC. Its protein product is CASSLGATGDRTYEQYF.

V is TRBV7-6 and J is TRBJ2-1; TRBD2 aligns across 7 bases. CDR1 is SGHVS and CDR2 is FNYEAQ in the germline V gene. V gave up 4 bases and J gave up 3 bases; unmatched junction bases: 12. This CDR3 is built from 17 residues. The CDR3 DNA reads TGTGCCAGCAGCTCCCTGGTGGAGCGGGAATACTACAATGAGCAGTTCTTC. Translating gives CASSSLVEREYYNEQFF.

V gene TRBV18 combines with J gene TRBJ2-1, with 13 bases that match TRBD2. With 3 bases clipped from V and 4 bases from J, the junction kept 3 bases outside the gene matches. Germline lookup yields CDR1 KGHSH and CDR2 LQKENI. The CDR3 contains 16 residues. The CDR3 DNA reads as TGTGCCAGCTCACCGGGGACTAGCGGGGTATACAATGAGCAGTTCTTC. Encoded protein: CASSPGTSGVYNEQFF.

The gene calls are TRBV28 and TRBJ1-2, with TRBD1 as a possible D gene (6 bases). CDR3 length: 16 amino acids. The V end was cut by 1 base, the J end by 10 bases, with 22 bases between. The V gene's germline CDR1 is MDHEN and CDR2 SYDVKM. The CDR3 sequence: CASSLSGVRGQRNYTF. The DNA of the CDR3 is TGTGCCAGCAGTTTATCGGGAGTGCGGGGGCAGAGAAACTACACCTTC.

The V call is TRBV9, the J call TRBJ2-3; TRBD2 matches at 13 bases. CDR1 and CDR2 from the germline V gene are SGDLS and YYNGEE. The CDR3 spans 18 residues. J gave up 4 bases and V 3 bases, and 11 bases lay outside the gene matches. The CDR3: CASSGGTSGTRFPDTQYF. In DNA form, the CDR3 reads TGTGCCAGCAGCGGCGGGACTAGCGGGACCCGATTCCCAGATACGCAGTATTTT. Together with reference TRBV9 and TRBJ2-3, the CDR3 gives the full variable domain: DSGVTQTPKHLITATGQRVTLRCSPRSGDLSVYWYQQSLDQGLQFLIQYYNGEERAKGNILERFSAQQFPDLHSELNLSSLELGDSALYFCASSGGTSGTRFPDTQYFGPGTRLTVL.

The CDR3 is CASSLQPGTGEGYTF. The CDR3 nucleotides read TGTGCCAGCAGCTTACAACCGGGGACAGGGGAGGGCTACACCTTC. The V call is TRBV7-8, the J call TRBJ1-2, with 10 positions matching TRBD1. The V and J ends lost 2 bases and 8 bases, in that order; junction bases with no gene match: 8. The CDR3 is 15 residues long. CDR1 is SGHVS and CDR2 is FQNEAQ in the germline V gene.

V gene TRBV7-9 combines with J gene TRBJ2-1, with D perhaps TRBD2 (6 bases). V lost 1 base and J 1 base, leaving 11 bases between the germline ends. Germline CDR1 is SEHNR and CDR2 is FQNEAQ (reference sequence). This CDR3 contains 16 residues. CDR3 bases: TGTGCCAGCAGCTTAGACGGGAGCCAGTCCTACAATGAGCAGTTCTTC. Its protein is CASSLDGSQSYNEQFF.

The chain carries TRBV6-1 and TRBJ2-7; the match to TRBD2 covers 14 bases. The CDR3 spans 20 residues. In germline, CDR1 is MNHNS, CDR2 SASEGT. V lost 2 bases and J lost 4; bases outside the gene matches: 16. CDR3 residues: CASSEWTGRRLAGGVYEQYF. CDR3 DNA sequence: TGTGCCAGCAGTGAATGGACAGGTCGGAGACTAGCGGGAGGGGTATACGAGCAGTACTTC.